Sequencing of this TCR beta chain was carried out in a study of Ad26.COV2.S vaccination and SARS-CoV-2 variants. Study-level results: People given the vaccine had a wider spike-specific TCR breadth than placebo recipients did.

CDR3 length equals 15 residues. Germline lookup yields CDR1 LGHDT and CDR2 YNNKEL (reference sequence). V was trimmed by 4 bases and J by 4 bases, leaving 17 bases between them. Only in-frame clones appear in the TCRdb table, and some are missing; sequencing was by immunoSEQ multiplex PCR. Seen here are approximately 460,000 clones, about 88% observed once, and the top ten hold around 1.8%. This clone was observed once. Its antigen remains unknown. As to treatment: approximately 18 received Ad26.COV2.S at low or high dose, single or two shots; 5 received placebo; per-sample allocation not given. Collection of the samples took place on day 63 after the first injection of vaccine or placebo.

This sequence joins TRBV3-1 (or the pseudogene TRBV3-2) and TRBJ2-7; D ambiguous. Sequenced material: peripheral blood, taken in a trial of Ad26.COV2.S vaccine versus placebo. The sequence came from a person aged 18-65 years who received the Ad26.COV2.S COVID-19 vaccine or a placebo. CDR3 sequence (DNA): TGTGCCAGCAGCCCGAGGATTGGGTTCGCTTACGAGCAGTACTTC. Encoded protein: CASSPRIGFAYEQYF.